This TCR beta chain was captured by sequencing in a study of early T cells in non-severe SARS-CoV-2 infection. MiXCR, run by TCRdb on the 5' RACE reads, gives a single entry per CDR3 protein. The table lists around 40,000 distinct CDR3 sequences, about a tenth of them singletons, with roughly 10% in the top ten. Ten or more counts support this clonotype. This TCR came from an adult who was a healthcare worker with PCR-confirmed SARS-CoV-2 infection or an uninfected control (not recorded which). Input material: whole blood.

CDR3 in amino acids: CASSLPRVPYNSPLHF. In nucleotides, the CDR3 is TGTGCCAGCAGCTTGCCTAGGGTTCCCTATAATTCACCCCTCCACTTT. The chain combines TRBV7-8 with TRBJ1-6, with D unclear. This CDR3 spans 16 amino acids. V lost 3 bases to trimming and J lost 2 bases, with 11 bases between them. In germline, CDR1 is SGHVS, CDR2 FQNEAQ. The entire variable domain, with the rest obtained from reference TRBV7-8 and TRBJ1-6, is as follows: GAGVSQSPRYKVAKRGQDVALRCDPISGHVSLFWYQQALGQGPEFLTYFQNEAQLDKSGLPSDRFFAERPEGSVSTLKIQRTQQEDSAVYLCASSLPRVPYNSPLHFGNGTRLTVT.